This is a list of T cell receptor beta chains from one sample in a study of identical twins. From the 5' RACE reads, TCRdb called clonotypes with MiXCR, one entry per CDR3 protein. This sample has 120,000 to 150,000 distinct CDR3 sequences; around 3.5% occur once, and the top ten carry around 8%. Sequencing was carried out using memory T cells sorted from blood. These receptor sequences come from a man aged 18 to 30 in good health. CDR3s include the opening cysteine and the closing phenylalanine or tryptophan. A D gene is named only where the DNA matches it firmly. Clone size appears in some rows only: once, few, many, or a class for an expanded clone.

d_gene,abundance,j_gene,v_gene,CDR3nt,CDR3aa
-,many,TRBJ2-1,TRBV12-3/TRBV12-4,TGTGCCAGCAGTCCAACCGGGACGCAGGCTTTTAATGAGCAGTTCTTC,CASSPTGTQAFNEQFF
TRBD2,many,TRBJ2-2,TRBV6-1,TGTGCCAGCAGTGCCCCAACTAGCGCGGGCTTACTAACGAACACCGGGGAGCTGTTTTTT,CASSAPTSAGLLTNTGELFF
-,many,TRBJ1-5,TRBV5-5,TGTGCCAGCAGCTCCGCTGGGAGTCAGCCCCAGCATTTT,CASSSAGSQPQHF
TRBD2,many,TRBJ2-7,TRBV2,TGTGCCAGCAGAGGGGGGACTAGCGGGAAGTGGGCCTACGAGCAGTACTTC,CASRGGTSGKWAYEQYF
TRBD2,few,TRBJ2-1,TRBV6-2/TRBV6-3,TGTGCCAGCAGTCTAGCGGCAAACTCCTACAATGAGCAGTTCTTC,CASSLAANSYNEQFF
-,many,TRBJ1-2,TRBV6-1,TGTGCCAGCAGTGGGGGCCAGGGCGAATATGAGAAGGGACTCTATGGCTACACCTTC,CASSGGQGEYEKGLYGYTF
TRBD2,many,TRBJ2-1,TRBV24-1,TGTGCCACCCGGGGGGGCGGGAGCTCCTACAATGAGCAGTTCTTC,CATRGGGSSYNEQFF
-,many,TRBJ1-1,TRBV2,TGTGCCAGCAGTGAATGGGGAGGAGTAGGCACTGAAGCTTTCTTT,CASSEWGGVGTEAFF
TRBD2,many,TRBJ2-1,TRBV27,TGTGCCAGCAGTTTATCGGGACTAGCGGGAGGACGAGTGCAGTTCTTC,CASSLSGLAGGRVQFF
TRBD1,-,TRBJ2-3,TRBV19,TGTGCCAGTAGAGACAGGGGCTGTGGCACAGATACGCAGTATTTT,CASRDRGCGTDTQYF
-,many,TRBJ2-2,TRBV29-1,TGCAGCTCTACCCACTCAGACACCGGGGAGCTGTTTTTT,CSSTHSDTGELFF
-,many,TRBJ2-5,TRBV5-4,TGTGCCAGCAGCCCGGACAGACGAAAACAAGAGACCCAGTACTTC,CASSPDRRKQETQYF
-,many,TRBJ2-1,TRBV14,TGTGCCAGCAGCCAAGGGGGTACCTACAATGAGCAGTTCTTC,CASSQGGTYNEQFF
TRBD1,many,TRBJ2-6,TRBV15,TGTGCCACCAGCCCTAGGGGGCTAGGGGCCAACGTCCTGACTTTC,CATSPRGLGANVLTF
-,-,TRBJ2-2,TRBV5-1,TGCGCCAGCGCGCGGACAGCTAACACCGGGGAGCTGTTTTTT,CASARTANTGELFF
-,many,TRBJ2-5,TRBV5-6,TGTGCCAGCAGCTCAACGAGCCAGGACGATCTCCAAGAGACCCAGTACTTC,CASSSTSQDDLQETQYF
TRBD1,many,TRBJ2-3,TRBV20-1,TGCAGTGCTCGCCGGGACAGCAGCACAGATACGCAGTATTTT,CSARRDSSTDTQYF
-,many,TRBJ1-1,TRBV11-2,TGTGCCAGCAGCTTAGGACCGTATGAAGCTTTCTTT,CASSLGPYEAFF
TRBD2,few,TRBJ2-7,TRBV12-3/TRBV12-4,TGTGCCAGCAGTTCGTATGGGGGACTAGCGGGCGCTAACTCCTACGAGCAGTACTTC,CASSSYGGLAGANSYEQYF
-,many,TRBJ1-2,TRBV14,TGTGCCAGCAGCCAGCTTGGACCGGGGGGCTACACCTTC,CASSQLGPGGYTF
-,many,TRBJ2-7,TRBV10-3,TGTGCCATCAGTCGGACGGCCTACGAGCAGTACTTC,CAISRTAYEQYF
-,-,TRBJ1-2,TRBV3-1,TGTGCCAGCAGCCAACCGGGGCGCGGGTATGGCTACACCTTC,CASSQPGRGYGYTF
TRBD2,many,TRBJ2-1,TRBV13,TGTGCCAGCAGCCCTTACTTAGCGGGAGCCGGCTGGGAGCAGTTCTTC,CASSPYLAGAGWEQFF
-,few,TRBJ1-5,TRBV27,TGTGCCAGCAGTTTATCGAGGCAACAGCCCCAGCATTTT,CASSLSRQQPQHF
-,many,TRBJ1-5,TRBV15,TGTGCCACCAGCTTGGGGAGGGGCAATCAGCCCCAGCATTTT,CATSLGRGNQPQHF
TRBD2,many,TRBJ2-5,TRBV5-1,TGCGCCAGCAGCTTGGTGGGACTAGAGCAAGAGACCCAGTACTTC,CASSLVGLEQETQYF
-,-,TRBJ1-1,TRBV19,TGTGCCAGTAGTCTGAGGACAGCTAACACTGAAGCTTTCTTT,CASSLRTANTEAFF
-,-,TRBJ2-1,TRBV2,TGTGCCAGCAGTGGGGACGCGGCGAAGTTTGCCTTCAATGAGCAGTTCTTC,CASSGDAAKFAFNEQFF
-,many,TRBJ1-1,TRBV9,TGTGCCAGCAGCGTAGCCGTTTCGATGAACACTGAAGCTTTCTTT,CASSVAVSMNTEAFF